This TCR beta chain was recorded in a study of CD8+CD57+ T cells in acquired aplastic anemia. Germline values: CDR1 MGHDK, CDR2 SYGVNS. CDR3 length equals 13 residues. The V end was cut by 3 bases, the J end by 7 bases, with 9 bases between. Both TCR beta VDJ combination and CDR3 sequence profiling were carried out. Genomic DNA was the template for this profiling. A single record per CDR3 protein comes from TCRdb applying MiXCR to the reads. The table lists 150,000 to 200,000 distinct CDR3 sequences, over 60% of them singletons. The rearrangement uses TRBV25-1 and TRBJ2-2, with D possibly called TRBD1 or TRBD2 (5 bases each). This sequence was found in a human donor with severe aplastic anemia or a healthy control (not recorded which). Sequencing input: sorted CD4+, CD8+, or CD8+CD57+ T cells (not recorded which) from PBMCs. CDR3: CASSEGVGGELFF. The CDR3 DNA reads as TGTGCCAGCAGTGAGGGGGTGGGCGGGGAGCTGTTTTTT.